Each of the 29 T cell receptor beta chains below was sequenced from the same sample in a study of post-analysis software for immune sequencing data. Unique molecular identifiers were carried by the TCR beta cDNA libraries. TCRdb called the PCR reads again in MiXCR, with one record for every CDR3 protein. The sample yields roughly 410,000 distinct CDR3 sequences, about a third seen once. Notes on the study in general: Relative to controls, patients had five TRBV segments at higher frequency, with TRBV5-6, TRBV5-1 and TRBV20-1 among these.

These TCRs' antigens remain unknown. Source material: blood. These receptors all stem from a girl aged 10 to 17 with multiple sclerosis.

This clonotype showed up just a few times. The V gene is TRBV28, the J gene TRBJ1-6, with D tentatively TRBD1 (5 bases). The CDR3 covers 19 residues. Germline V CDR1 and CDR2: MDHEN, SYDVKM. V shed 1 base and J shed 4 bases, with 20 bases lying between them. CDR3 in amino acids: CASSLSRLRWGTYNSPLHF. Here the CDR3 DNA reads TGTGCCAGCAGTTTATCCAGGCTCCGCTGGGGGACGTATAATTCACCCCTCCACTTT.

This clonotype was observed a few times. V usage is TRBV27 and J usage is TRBJ1-2; 9 bases map to TRBD1. V lost 8 bases to trimming and J lost 0 bases; unmatched junction nucleotides: 7. The CDR3 loop spans 15 amino acids. CDR1 and CDR2 (germline): MNHEY, SMNVEV (reference sequence). The CDR3 nucleotides are TGTGCCAGCCAAGGGACAGGGCCTGCTAACTATGGCTACACCTTC. Residues: CASQGTGPANYGYTF.

V is TRBV20-1 and J is TRBJ1-1; weak D call: TRBD1 (5 bases). The length of the CDR3 is 14 residues. Trimming removed 0 bases from V and 3 bases from J, with 11 bases in between. Germline-derived CDR1 and CDR2 are DFQATT and SNEGSKA (reference sequence). CDR3 coding DNA: TGCAGTGCTAGAGAGTGGCAGGGAGACACTGAAGCTTTCTTT. This encodes CSAREWQGDTEAFF.

The sample holds a few counts of this clonotype. The chain couples TRBV29-1 to TRBJ2-1; D might be TRBD1 or TRBD2, each matching 5 bases. Trimming removed 3 bases from V and 0 bases from J, with 12 bases in between. Looked up from germline, CDR1 is SQVTM and CDR2 is ANQGSEA. The CDR3 extends over 15 amino acids. The CDR3 sequence: CSVEGGGSSYNEQFF. The CDR3 DNA reads TGCAGCGTTGAGGGTGGGGGTAGCTCCTACAATGAGCAGTTCTTC.

J is TRBJ1-2 and V is TRBV20-1, with D possibly being TRBD1 (6 bases). Trimming stripped 6 bases from V and 4 bases from J, with 15 bases between. This CDR3 has 13 residues. CDR1 DFQATT and CDR2 SNEGSKA come from the germline V gene (reference sequence). In DNA, the CDR3 is TGCAGTGCCCGGGACATGGTCGGCTATGGCTACACCTTC. Amino acid sequence: CSARDMVGYGYTF.

The rearrangement joins TRBV9 to TRBJ2-5; 8 bases line up with TRBD1. The CDR3 extends over 13 amino acids. Germline values: CDR1 SGDLS, CDR2 YYNGEE. Unmatched junction bases numbered 0, after V lost 0 bases and J lost 5 bases. CDR3 protein: CASSVGQGETQYF. In DNA form, the CDR3 reads TGTGCCAGCAGCGTAGGACAGGGGGAGACCCAGTACTTC.

This clonotype was recorded a few times. V is TRBV20-1 and J is TRBJ2-7, with TRBD1 identical over 10 bases. Trimming cost V 5 bases and J 2 bases; bases outside gene matches: 3. Germline V lookup: CDR1 DFQATT, CDR2 SNEGSKA (reference sequence). The CDR3 covers 13 residues. The CDR3 here is CSAGTGEAYEQYF. CDR3 sequence (DNA): TGCAGTGCTGGGACAGGGGAGGCCTACGAGCAGTACTTC.

To note about this clonotype: The junction and the germline gene differ at one end; a read error may be behind it. The V call is TRBV2, the J call TRBJ2-3; D remains ambiguous. The germline V gene has CDR1 SNHLY and CDR2 FYNNEI. This CDR3 has 14 residues. Written as DNA, the CDR3 is TGTGCCAACAGTGAAAGGGTTTCCCCAGATACGCAGTATTTT. Its protein is CANSERVSPDTQYF.

V usage is TRBV12-3 or TRBV12-4 and J usage is TRBJ2-3; 9 bases are shared with TRBD2. The CDR3 sequence is 17 residues long. V trimming: 4 bases; J trimming: 2 bases; junction bases outside the gene matches: 10. The CDR3 nucleotides are TGTGCCAGCAGTTCACCAGCGACTAGCGGCTACACAGATACGCAGTATTTT. This encodes CASSSPATSGYTDTQYF.

Details on this clonotype: One base away lies a much larger clone, so this may be a sequencing read error. The chain links TRBV6-6 to TRBJ2-1, with 7 bases matching TRBD1. The CDR3 contains 12 residues. Germline assignment: CDR1 MNHNY and CDR2 SVGAGI (reference sequence). With V trimmed by 7 bases and J by 9 bases, 6 bases remained unmatched. The CDR3 bases are TGTGCCAGCAATAGACAGGGCAGTGAGCAGTTCTTC. This codes for CASNRQGSEQFF.

This clonotype was found a few times. The rearrangement joins TRBV9 to TRBJ2-1, with 10 bases aligning to TRBD2. This CDR3 has 16 amino acids. V trimming: 0 bases; J trimming: 8 bases; junction bases outside the gene matches: 8. CDR1 is SGDLS and CDR2 is YYNGEE in the germline V gene. The CDR3: CASSVAGGLALDEQFF. For the CDR3, the DNA is TGTGCCAGCAGCGTAGCGGGGGGACTAGCGCTCGATGAGCAGTTCTTC.

Concerning this clonotype: This sequence may be a read error, since a much larger clone differs from it by one base. This chain links TRBV3-1 with TRBJ2-5; either TRBD1 or TRBD2 may fit D (5 bases each). TRBJ2-7 explains the end of the DNA better; the J call may be wrong. The germline CDR1 and CDR2 sequences are LGHDT and YNNKEL (reference sequence). This CDR3 is 16 amino acids long. Here the CDR3 reads CASSQDGPGTAYEQYF. CDR3 in DNA: TGTGCCAGCAGCCAAGATGGGCCAGGGACCGCCTACGAGCAGTACTTC.

The chain combines TRBV6-5 with TRBJ2-1; possibly TRBD1 for D (6 bases). The V gene's germline CDR1 is MNHEY and CDR2 SVGAGI. CDR3 length: 15 residues. V was cut by 5 bases and J by 0 bases, with 11 bases left in between. The CDR3 loop reads CASSVDRSSYNEQFF. In DNA, the CDR3 is TGTGCCAGCAGTGTAGACAGGAGCTCCTACAATGAGCAGTTCTTC.

This clonotype was seen more than once but under ten times. The chain couples TRBV5-1 to TRBJ2-3, with 10 bases identical to TRBD2. The junction had 5 bases not matched to a gene; V was cut back by 2 bases and J by 2 bases. The CDR3 is 16 amino acids. Germline CDR1 reads SGHRS; CDR2 reads YFSETQ. DNA of the CDR3: TGCGCCAGCAGCTTCCTTAGCGGGGGGAACACAGATACGCAGTATTTT. Residues: CASSFLSGGNTDTQYF.

This chain joins TRBV6-1 and TRBJ2-7, with D possibly TRBD1 on 7 matching bases. This CDR3 region has 14 residues. Germline V lookup: CDR1 MNHNS, CDR2 SASEGT. Trimming took 4 bases from V and 6 from J, leaving 16 bases between them. CDR3 nucleotides: TGTGCCAGCAGTGGGGGGGACAGCCCACTCGAGCAGTACTTC. This sequence encodes CASSGGDSPLEQYF.

CDR3 in amino acids: CSACGGPNTEAFF. The CDR3 DNA follows: TGCAGTGCTTGCGGGGGGCCCAACACTGAAGCTTTCTTT. The rearrangement joins TRBV20-1 to TRBJ1-1; D may be TRBD1 (6 bases). Trimming shortened V by 5 bases and J by 2 bases, and 12 bases separated the two germline ends. Germline V gene data show CDR1 as DFQATT and CDR2 as SNEGSKA (reference sequence). The CDR3 totals 13 residues.

The chain carries TRBV25-1 and TRBJ2-1; no definite D call. The CDR3 extends over 16 amino acids. Trimming took 7 bases from V and 2 from J, leaving 18 bases between them. CDR1 is MGHDK, CDR2 SYGVNS, per germline. The CDR3 here is CASTLGPHRTYNEQFF. The CDR3 coding sequence is TGTGCCAGCACCTTAGGACCTCATCGAACCTACAATGAGCAGTTCTTC.

This clonotype was seen a few times. The gene calls are TRBV5-1 and TRBJ1-2, with D possibly matching TRBD1 (6 bases). The CDR3 covers 14 residues. Trimming removed 0 bases from V and 8 bases from J, with 14 bases in between. Germline V gene sequence: CDR1 SGHRS, CDR2 YFSETQ. CDR3 protein: CASSLDAQGGGYTF. The CDR3, as DNA: TGCGCCAGCAGCTTGGATGCACAGGGAGGAGGCTACACCTTC.

A few counts support this clonotype. The chain links TRBV12-3 or TRBV12-4 to TRBJ2-1; D gene unclear. This CDR3 has 14 residues. The germline V and J ends were trimmed by 6 bases and 0 bases, with 9 bases remaining between them. CDR3 in amino acids: CASSPESSYNEQFF. The CDR3 DNA reads as TGTGCCAGCAGCCCTGAGAGCTCCTACAATGAGCAGTTCTTC.

The table lists this clonotype with many counts. The chain couples TRBV7-2 to TRBJ2-3; TRBD2 aligns across 14 bases. J gave up 3 bases and V 1 base, and 0 bases lay outside the gene matches. This CDR3 comprises 16 residues. Per the germline V gene, CDR1 is SGHTA and CDR2 is FQGNSA. CDR3 protein: CASSLGTSGGTDTQYF. CDR3 sequence (DNA): TGTGCCAGCAGCTTAGGGACTAGCGGGGGGACAGATACGCAGTATTTT.

The chain recombines TRBV20-1 with TRBJ2-1; D call uncertain. Germline CDR1 is DFQATT and CDR2 is SNEGSKA (reference sequence). The CDR3 spans 14 residues. Between the trimmed V and J ends, which lost 5 bases and 9 bases, there was a span of 20 bases. In nucleotides, the CDR3 is TGCAGTGCTCCCGGGCTCCCCGGGCGTAGTGAGCAGTTCTTC. Amino acid sequence: CSAPGLPGRSEQFF.

CDR3 region: CASSPPGVRETQYF. The CDR3 bases are TGTGCCAGCAGCCCCCCTGGGGTTAGAGAGACCCAGTACTTC. The V gene is TRBV12-3 or TRBV12-4, the J gene TRBJ2-5; D call uncertain. The V gene lost 6 bases and the J gene lost 4 bases, with 15 bases spanning the gap. The CDR3 spans 14 residues.

This chain links TRBV7-9 with TRBJ1-3, with D unclear. The V and J ends lost 8 bases and 0 bases respectively, with 8 bases between them. There are 13 residues in the CDR3. Germline CDR1 reads SEHNR; CDR2 reads FQNEAQ (reference sequence). CDR3 sequence reads: CASLLNSGNTIYF. The DNA for the CDR3 is TGTGCCAGCTTGCTGAACTCTGGAAACACCATATATTTT.

The chain carries TRBV24-1 and TRBJ1-5; TRBD1 aligns across 9 bases. After removal of 2 bases from V and 4 bases from J, the junction contained 5 bases not matched to a gene. Germline V lookup: CDR1 KGHDR, CDR2 SFDVKD. The CDR3 totals 16 residues. CDR3 region: CATSDSGQGYNQPQHF. For the CDR3, the DNA is TGTGCCACCAGTGATTCTGGACAGGGGTATAATCAGCCCCAGCATTTT.

The chain carries TRBV6-1 and TRBJ2-5, with TRBD1 identical over 7 bases. Germline V CDR1 and CDR2: MNHNS, SASEGT. The trim removed 5 bases at V and 11 bases at J, leaving 11 bases unmatched. The CDR3 runs to 13 residues. CDR3 in amino acids: CASSNDRDREQYF. The CDR3 nucleotides read TGTGCCAGCAGTAACGACAGGGATCGAGAGCAGTACTTC.

This clonotype came up a few times. The chain joins TRBV7-2 to TRBJ1-5; unclear D gene. Trimming pared 7 bases from V and 0 bases from J, leaving 7 bases between. Per the germline V gene, CDR1 is SGHTA and CDR2 is FQGNSA. The CDR3 sequence is 13 residues long. CDR3 nucleotides: TGTGCCAGCAACAGTTATAGCAATCAGCCCCAGCATTTT. Translated: CASNSYSNQPQHF.

In this sample, this clonotype turned up many times. The chain recombines TRBV12-3 or TRBV12-4 with TRBJ2-3, with D hard to call. The CDR3 contains 15 residues. V was cut by 0 bases and J by 6 bases, with 13 bases left in between. The CDR3 region is CASSLAGKMGDTQYF. The CDR3 DNA sequence: TGTGCCAGCAGTTTAGCGGGGAAGATGGGGGATACGCAGTATTTT.

Notes on this clonotype: A junction boundary mismatches the germline segment, possibly from a read error. The chain combines TRBV6-5 with TRBJ1-2, with D possibly matching TRBD1 (5 bases). The CDR3 runs to 16 residues. Germline CDR1 reads MNHEY; CDR2 reads SVGAGI. The CDR3 sequence: CASSPDTDGHNYGNTF. The CDR3 DNA reads as TGTGCCAGCAGCCCCGACACCGATGGACATAACTATGGCAACACCTTC.

This clonotype has just one count. The chain recombines TRBV29-1 with TRBJ2-3; D uncertain. The V gene lost 4 bases and the J gene lost 5 bases, with 13 bases spanning the gap. The CDR3 runs to 13 residues. Per germline, CDR1 SQVTM and CDR2 ANQGSEA. Here the CDR3 DNA reads TGCAGCGTTGCGCAGGTAGCCGAAGATACGCAGTATTTT. As protein: CSVAQVAEDTQYF.